This TCR beta chain was identified during a study of blood T cell repertoires in COVID-19. Study in general: From the United States, Italy and Spain came samples of acute and convalescent COVID-19.

TCRdb's copy holds only in-frame clones and misses some; the assay was immunoSEQ multiplex PCR. The sample contains around 220,000 clones, around 90% of which appear only once. The germline gives CDR1 SGDLS, CDR2 YYNGEE. This CDR3 region has 13 residues. V lost 4 bases to trimming and J lost 2 bases; unmatched junction nucleotides: 3. This clone was observed a single time. The specimen was PBMCs or T cells enriched from blood (not recorded which). The chain combines TRBV9 with TRBJ2-7; 7 bases fit TRBD1. The sequence was collected from a woman in her 30s with acute COVID-19. CDR3 sequence (DNA): TGTGCCAGCAGCCGTGGACAGGCCTACGAGCAGTACTTC. This codes for CASSRGQAYEQYF.